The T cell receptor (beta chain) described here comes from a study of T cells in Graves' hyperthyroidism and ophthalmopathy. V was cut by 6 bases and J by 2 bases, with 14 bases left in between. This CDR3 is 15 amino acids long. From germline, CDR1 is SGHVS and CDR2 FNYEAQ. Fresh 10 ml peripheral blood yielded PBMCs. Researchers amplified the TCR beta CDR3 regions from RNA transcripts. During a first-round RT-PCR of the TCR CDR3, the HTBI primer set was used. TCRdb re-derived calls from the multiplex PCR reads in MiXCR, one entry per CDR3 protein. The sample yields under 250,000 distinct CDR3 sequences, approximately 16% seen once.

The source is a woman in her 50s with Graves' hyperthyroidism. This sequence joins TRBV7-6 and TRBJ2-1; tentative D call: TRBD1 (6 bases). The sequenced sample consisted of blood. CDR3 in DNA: TGTGCCAGCAGTGAAGACAGGCACCCCTACAATGAGCAGTTCTTC. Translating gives CASSEDRHPYNEQFF.